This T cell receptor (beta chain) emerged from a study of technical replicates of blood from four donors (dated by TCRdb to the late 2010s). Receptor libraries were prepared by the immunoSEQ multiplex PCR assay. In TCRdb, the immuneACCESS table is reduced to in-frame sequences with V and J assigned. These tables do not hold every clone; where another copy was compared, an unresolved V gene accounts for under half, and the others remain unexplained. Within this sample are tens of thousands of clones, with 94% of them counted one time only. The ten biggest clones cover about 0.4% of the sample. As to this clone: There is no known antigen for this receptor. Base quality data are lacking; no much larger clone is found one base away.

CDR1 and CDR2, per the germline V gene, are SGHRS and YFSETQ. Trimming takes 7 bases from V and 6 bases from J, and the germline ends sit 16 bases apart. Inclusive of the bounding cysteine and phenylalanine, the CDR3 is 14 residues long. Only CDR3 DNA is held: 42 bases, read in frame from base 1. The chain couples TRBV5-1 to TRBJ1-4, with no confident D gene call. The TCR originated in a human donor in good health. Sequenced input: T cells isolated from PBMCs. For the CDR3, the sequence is CASARSRTDEKLFF. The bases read TGCGCCAGCGCTCGCTCCAGGACTGATGAAAAACTGTTTTTT.